The 18 T cell receptor beta chains in this list originate from one sample, sequenced in a study of blood T cell repertoires in COVID-19. Generated by immunoSEQ multiplex PCR, the TCRdb table keeps only in-frame clones and is missing some. The sample yields approximately 58,000 clones, 77% seen once. Specimen: peripheral blood. Receptors were obtained from a man between 65 and 85 years old with active or convalescent COVID-19.

This chain uses TRBV6-5 with TRBJ2-2; possible D gene TRBD2, 5 bases. V was pared by 8 bases and J by 6 bases, with 7 bases between. The CDR3 has 11 residues. CDR1 and CDR2 (germline): MNHEY, SVGAGI. The CDR3 here is CASGSPGELFF. The CDR3 region has the DNA TGTGCCAGCGGGAGTCCCGGGGAGCTGTTTTTT.

This clone appeared many times. The chain carries TRBV5-1 and TRBJ2-1, with no clear D. V lost 9 bases and J 12 bases, leaving 16 bases between the germline ends. Germline V gene lookup returns CDR1 SGHRS and CDR2 YFSETQ. The CDR3 loop spans 11 amino acids. DNA for the CDR3: TGCGCCACAGGCTCTCAGTATGCGCAGTTCTTC. Amino acid sequence: CATGSQYAQFF.

The V call is TRBV19, the J call TRBJ2-7, with no clear D. From germline, CDR1 is LNHDA and CDR2 SQIVND (reference sequence). The CDR3 length is 14 residues. Trimming took 7 bases from V and 3 from J, leaving 16 bases between them. CDR3 nucleotides: TGTGCCAGTAAGACGGCAGGCCCCCTCTACGAGCAGTACTTC. Amino acid sequence: CASKTAGPLYEQYF. Full variable domain (outside the CDR3, taken from reference TRBV19 and TRBJ2-7): DGGITQSPKYLFRKEGQNVTLSCEQNLNHDAMYWYRQDPGQGLRLIYYSQIVNDFQKGDIAEGYSVSREKKESFPLTVTSAQKNPTAFYLCASKTAGPLYEQYFGPGTRLTVT.

V gene TRBV10-1 combines with J gene TRBJ1-1; 8 bases align to TRBD1. The CDR3 contains 14 residues. Germline-derived CDR1 and CDR2 are WNHNN and SYGVQD (reference sequence). The J segment lost 5 bases and the V segment lost 6 bases, leaving 8 bases of the junction unmatched. CDR3 bases: TGCGCCAGCAGAGGCCAGGGGGCGAGAACTGAAGCTTTCTTT. It translates to CASRGQGARTEAFF.

This chain links TRBV7-3 with TRBJ2-1; D may be TRBD1 (6 bases). Per the germline V gene, CDR1 is SGHTA and CDR2 is FQGTGA. V was pared by 5 bases and J by 0 bases, with 14 bases between. The CDR3 totals 16 residues. The CDR3: CASSLRDKGSYNEQFF. CDR3 DNA: TGTGCCAGCAGCCTCCGGGACAAGGGCTCCTACAATGAGCAGTTCTTC.

This clone has just a few counts. The chain carries TRBV5-5 and TRBJ1-1; weak D call: TRBD1 (6 bases). The germline V gene encodes CDR1 SGHKS and CDR2 YYEKEE (reference sequence). There are 14 residues in the CDR3. Trimming left V 5 bases short and J 3 bases short, with 14 bases between. The CDR3 reads CASRRQASDTEAFF. CDR3 nucleotides: TGTGCCAGCAGACGACAGGCCTCGGACACTGAAGCTTTCTTT.

The V call is TRBV7-2, the J call TRBJ1-5; D is unresolved. The germline gives CDR1 SGHTA, CDR2 FQGNSA. The V and J ends lost 2 bases and 6 bases respectively, with 11 bases between them. The CDR3 loop spans 14 amino acids. DNA for the CDR3: TGTGCCAGCAGCTTATCTTCCAACGGTCAGCCCCAGCATTTT. Amino acids: CASSLSSNGQPQHF. The variable domain in full, completed from reference TRBV7-2 and TRBJ1-5, reads GAGVSQSPSNKVTEKGKDVELRCDPISGHTALYWYRQSLGQGLEFLIYFQGNSAPDKSGLPSDRFSAERTGGSVSTLTIQRTQQEDSAVYLCASSLSSNGQPQHFGDGTRLSIL.

The V and J genes are TRBV5-1 and TRBJ1-1, with TRBD1 matching 8 bases. CDR3 size: 14 residues. Germline V gene lookup returns CDR1 SGHRS and CDR2 YFSETQ. V trimming: 0 bases; J trimming: 3 bases; junction bases outside the gene matches: 1. The CDR3 spells CASSLAGQDTEAFF. CDR3 DNA: TGCGCCAGCAGCTTGGCGGGACAGGACACTGAAGCTTTCTTT.

This clone was counted only a few times. This sequence joins TRBV24-1 and TRBJ2-5; 14 bases line up with TRBD2. The CDR3 has 17 residues. The V gene end was trimmed by 3 bases and the J gene end by 7 bases; junction bases not matched to a gene: 9. The germline V gene has CDR1 KGHDR and CDR2 SFDVKD. The CDR3 DNA reads TGTGCCACCAGTGATCCTGGACTAGCGGGAGGATCCGGGACCCAGTACTTC. It codes for CATSDPGLAGGSGTQYF.

The rearrangement links TRBV9 to TRBJ2-2; 9 bases are shared with TRBD2. V was pared by 1 base and J by 3 bases, with 4 bases of the junction left unmatched. The CDR3 is 16 residues long. Germline-derived CDR1 and CDR2 are SGDLS and YYNGEE. The CDR3 nucleotides are TGTGCCAGCAGCGTAACAAGCGGGGGGCACACCGGGGAGCTGTTTTTT. Protein product: CASSVTSGGHTGELFF.

V is TRBV19 and J is TRBJ1-5; D is ambiguous. This CDR3 comprises 15 residues. Per germline, CDR1 LNHDA and CDR2 SQIVND (reference sequence). Trimming shortened V by 7 bases and J by 0 bases, and 13 bases separated the two germline ends. CDR3 amino acids: CASKEATSSNQPQHF. Written as DNA, the CDR3 is TGTGCCAGTAAGGAGGCCACCTCTAGCAATCAGCCCCAGCATTTT.

CDR3 region: CASSLQVLRGNEQYF. For the CDR3, the DNA is TGTGCCAGCAGCTTACAGGTTCTCCGGGGAAACGAGCAGTACTTC. The V call is TRBV11-2, the J call TRBJ2-7, with D maybe TRBD2 (5 bases). The CDR3 consists of 15 residues. The V gene's germline CDR1 is SGHAT and CDR2 FQNNGV. Trimming removed 2 bases from V and 5 bases from J, with 16 bases in between.

Concerning this clone itself: A junction boundary mismatches the germline segment, possibly from a read error. This sequence joins TRBV11-2 and TRBJ2-1, with TRBD1 as a possible D gene (5 bases). Looked up from germline, CDR1 is SGHAT and CDR2 is FQNNGV. This CDR3 contains 15 residues. The chain's CDR3 is CANSLDRDSYNEQFF. The CDR3 nucleotides are TGTGCCAACAGCTTAGATCGAGACAGCTACAATGAGCAGTTCTTC.

The V call is TRBV28, the J call TRBJ1-5; no firm D call. Germline CDR1 MDHEN, CDR2 SYDVKM. Trimming took off 7 bases at V and 0 bases at J, with 7 bases between the two ends. This CDR3 has 13 residues. CDR3 sequence reads: CASNRNSNQPQHF. CDR3 nucleotide sequence: TGTGCCAGCAATAGAAATAGCAATCAGCCCCAGCATTTT.

The chain combines TRBV7-2 with TRBJ1-6; TRBD1 matches at 11 bases. The V gene end was trimmed by 3 bases and the J gene end by 9 bases; junction bases not matched to a gene: 7. Germline values: CDR1 SGHTA, CDR2 FQGNSA. This CDR3 is built from 16 residues. Written as DNA, the CDR3 is TGTGCCAGCAGCTTGACAACCGGGACAGGGGGTTCACCCCTCCACTTT. Its translation is CASSLTTGTGGSPLHF.

V is TRBV10-1 and J is TRBJ1-1; possible D gene TRBD1, 5 bases. CDR3 length equals 14 residues. With 10 bases removed from V and 7 bases from J, the gap between germline ends came to 22 bases. Germline V gene data show CDR1 as WNHNN and CDR2 as SYGVQD (reference sequence). The CDR3 nucleotides read TGCGCCACCAACTTTTTTGTTGGGGGGTTTGAAGCTTTCTTT. The encoded protein is CATNFFVGGFEAFF.

Written as DNA, the CDR3 is TGCGCCAGCAGCCTTGGGGGTAGCGGGAGTAGCAGACTCTACGAGCAGTACTTC. Its protein is CASSLGGSGSSRLYEQYF. The rearrangement uses TRBV5-1 and TRBJ2-7; 9 bases agree with TRBD2. Germline V gives CDR1 SGHRS, CDR2 YFSETQ. V lost 4 bases to trimming and J lost 3 bases; unmatched junction nucleotides: 17. The CDR3 totals 18 residues.

The chain employs TRBV7-9 and TRBJ1-5; 8 bases match TRBD1. Germline V lookup: CDR1 SEHNR, CDR2 FQNEAQ (reference sequence). Trimming took 4 bases from V and 2 from J; bases not matched to a gene: 4. This CDR3 is built from 15 residues. The CDR3 protein is CASSYDRGGNQPQHF. CDR3 bases: TGTGCCAGCAGCTATGACAGGGGTGGCAATCAGCCCCAGCATTTT.